Each of the 30 T cell receptor beta chains below was sequenced from the same sample in a study of molecular identifiers for immune sequencing clone quantification. TCRdb redid the calling of the PCR reads with MiXCR, one entry per CDR3 protein. The sample yields nearly 650,000 distinct CDR3 sequences, around 25% seen once. The sample was naive CD8+ T cells from blood, with Jurkat cell RNA spiked in. Subset indicated: FACS-sorted CD8+CD4-CCR7+CD45RA+ naive T cells. All receptors derive from a human donor in good health. Some libraries in this study had Jurkat cell RNA spiked in.

In this sample, this clonotype turned up many times. V gene TRBV3-1 combines with J gene TRBJ1-2; a weak D match, TRBD1 (6 bases). This CDR3 contains 15 residues. Trimming removed 0 bases from V and 5 bases from J, with 13 bases in between. Germline CDR1 reads LGHDT; CDR2 reads YNNKEL (reference sequence). As DNA, the CDR3 is TGTGCCAGCAGCCAAGACAGGGGACGCGGTTATGGCTACACCTTC. This sequence encodes CASSQDRGRGYGYTF. The full variable domain, in which reference TRBV3-1 and TRBJ1-2 provide the parts outside the CDR3, is DTAVSQTPKYLVTQMGNDKSIKCEQNLGHDTMYWYKQDSKKFLKIMFSYNNKELIINETVPNRFSPKSPDKAHLNLHINSLELGDSAVYFCASSQDRGRGYGYTFGSGTRLTVV.

This clonotype was counted a few times. The chain links TRBV7-2 to TRBJ2-1; TRBD1 aligns across 9 bases. The CDR3 spans 19 residues. With 5 bases clipped from V and 8 bases from J, the junction kept 22 bases outside the gene matches. Germline loops: CDR1 SGHTA, CDR2 FQGNSA. The CDR3 spells CASSPNILWSTGGRDEQFF. DNA of the CDR3: TGTGCCAGCAGCCCGAATATTCTATGGTCTACAGGGGGCAGGGATGAGCAGTTCTTC.

J is TRBJ2-7 and V is TRBV5-3, with 10 bases aligning to TRBD2. Being an ORF, TRBV5-3 has a function that is uncertain. V gave up 10 bases and J gave up 7 bases; unmatched junction bases: 17. The CDR3 runs 15 residues. The CDR3 DNA reads TGTGCCGGCAGCTTGGAGCTAGCGGGAGCCGGGGAGCAGTACTTC. Residues: CAGSLELAGAGEQYF.

On this clonotype: Since no conserved phenylalanine or tryptophan closes the CDR3, a read error is the likely cause. The CDR3: CASSSTAPAQHI. CDR3 DNA sequence: TGTGCCAGCAGTTCGACAGCTCCGGCCCAGCATATT. The V call is TRBV28, the J call TRBJ1-5; D is perhaps TRBD1 (5 bases). V gave up 4 bases and J gave up 11 bases, with 12 bases separating them. The length of the CDR3 is 12 residues. Germline CDR1 is MDHEN and CDR2 is SYDVKM.

This clonotype was found a few times. The CDR3 DNA follows: TGTGCCAGCAGCAACAAAGGCAGCTCCTACGAGCAGTACTTC. Residues: CASSNKGSSYEQYF. The chain recombines TRBV6-5 with TRBJ2-7; D gene ambiguous. The germline CDR1 and CDR2 sequences are MNHEY and SVGAGI. V was cut by 6 bases and J by 0 bases, with 12 bases left in between. The CDR3 length is 14 residues.

This clonotype was observed at least ten times. V usage is TRBV6-2 or TRBV6-3 and J usage is TRBJ2-7; D is uncertain. The ends were cut back, 6 bases at V and 1 base at J, with 10 bases in the middle. CDR1 is MNHEY, CDR2 SVGEGT, per germline. This CDR3 contains 13 residues. CDR3 protein: CASSPFKSYEQYF. The DNA for the CDR3 is TGTGCCAGCAGCCCGTTCAAGTCCTACGAGCAGTACTTC.

Details on this clonotype: The CDR3 carries no conserved terminal phenylalanine or tryptophan, so it likely arises from a read error. No DNA is shown, since the ends of the CDR3 on it are uncertain; the CDR3 is the one TCRdb lists. J is TRBJ2-3 and V is TRBV21-1; the table's D call, TRBD2, has no DNA check behind it. TRBV21-1 is termed a pseudogene. Inclusive of both ends, the CDR3 amounts to 15 amino acids. CDR3 loop: CASSTGTSGADTQYL.

This clonotype was detected many times. The chain combines TRBV28 with TRBJ2-7, with D tentatively TRBD1 or TRBD2 (5 bases each). The CDR3 is made up of 15 amino acids. V was trimmed by 5 bases and J by 0 bases, leaving 14 bases between them. Germline assignment: CDR1 MDHEN and CDR2 SYDVKM. In DNA form, the CDR3 reads TGTGCCAGCAGTCCGTACGAGGGGAACTCCTACGAGCAGTACTTC. Translated: CASSPYEGNSYEQYF.

The chain is built from TRBV4-2 and TRBJ2-7, with 9 bases fitting TRBD2. This CDR3 spans 15 amino acids. J lost 4 bases, V lost 4 bases, and 8 bases had no gene match. Germline lookup yields CDR1 LGHNA and CDR2 YNFKEQ. In DNA, the CDR3 is TGTGCCAGCAGCCCAGAGTGGGGACTAGCTTACGAGCAGTACTTC. Encoded protein: CASSPEWGLAYEQYF.

This clonotype has a count of ten or more. This chain connects TRBV6-5 to TRBJ2-7; D perhaps matches TRBD2 (6 bases). V was clipped by 2 bases and J by 7 bases, with 15 bases between them. Germline CDR1 reads MNHEY; CDR2 reads SVGAGI. This CDR3 is 14 amino acids long. CDR3 region: CASSYGGYSGEQYF. The DNA for the CDR3 is TGTGCCAGCAGTTACGGAGGGTACTCGGGGGAGCAGTACTTC.

This clonotype was found a few times. This sequence joins TRBV19 and TRBJ1-1, with D possibly being TRBD1 (5 bases). The CDR3 has 14 amino acids. Germline values: CDR1 LNHDA, CDR2 SQIVND (reference sequence). Trimming shortened V by 6 bases and J by 2 bases, and 13 bases separated the two germline ends. The CDR3 region has the DNA TGTGCCAGTAGAATTCTAGGGGTAAACACTGAAGCTTTCTTT. This translates into CASRILGVNTEAFF. Full variable domain (missing parts from reference TRBV19 and TRBJ1-1): DGGITQSPKYLFRKEGQNVTLSCEQNLNHDAMYWYRQDPGQGLRLIYYSQIVNDFQKGDIAEGYSVSREKKESFPLTVTSAQKNPTAFYLCASRILGVNTEAFFGQGTRLTVV.

This clonotype occurred many times. This chain joins TRBV9 and TRBJ1-4, with unresolved D. Germline assignment: CDR1 SGDLS and CDR2 YYNGEE. The CDR3 covers 14 residues. V lost 0 bases, J lost 3 bases, and 6 bases lay in between. This CDR3 reads CASSVGSANEKLFF. CDR3 coding DNA: TGTGCCAGCAGCGTAGGGTCTGCTAATGAAAAACTGTTTTTT.

The chain employs TRBV6-2 or TRBV6-3 and TRBJ2-5; 7 bases match TRBD1. CDR3 length: 14 residues. Germline lookup yields CDR1 MNHEY and CDR2 SVGEGT. With V trimmed by 5 bases and J by 5 bases, 8 bases remained unmatched. The CDR3, as DNA: TGTGCCAGCAGTCCAACGACAGGGCTGGAGACCCAGTACTTC. Its translation is CASSPTTGLETQYF.

This clonotype appeared many times. The chain employs TRBV13 and TRBJ2-3, with a possible D match to TRBD2 (5 bases). This CDR3 has 16 residues. Trimming shortened V by 2 bases and J by 1 base, and 13 bases separated the two germline ends. Looked up from germline, CDR1 is PRHDT and CDR2 is FYEKMQ (reference sequence). The CDR3 DNA reads as TGTGCCAGCAGCTTATTGTCTGTTAGCGGCACAGATACGCAGTATTTT. Translation gives CASSLLSVSGTDTQYF.

This clonotype has only a few counts. The chain couples TRBV6-5 to TRBJ2-1, with TRBD2 matching 8 bases. V gave up 8 bases and J gave up 1 base; unmatched junction bases: 10. Germline V gene sequence: CDR1 MNHEY, CDR2 SVGAGI. This CDR3 contains 16 residues. Here the CDR3 DNA reads TGTGCCAGCGGCCCATTAGCGGGGCCATCCTACAATGAGCAGTTCTTC. As protein: CASGPLAGPSYNEQFF.

With regard to this clonotype: Just one base apart from a much larger clone, this may be a read error. The V gene is TRBV9, the J gene TRBJ1-1, with D perhaps matching TRBD1 (6 bases). This CDR3 spans 14 amino acids. CDR1 and CDR2 (germline): SGDLS, YYNGEE. V was pared by 6 bases and J by 2 bases, with 14 bases between. The CDR3 protein is CASTESDSNTEAFF. CDR3 nucleotides: TGTGCCAGCACTGAATCGGACAGTAACACTGAAGCTTTCTTT.

The V call is TRBV6-1, the J call TRBJ2-7; the D gene is possibly TRBD1 (5 bases). The ends were cut back, 5 bases at V and 2 bases at J, with 16 bases in the middle. Germline V gene lookup returns CDR1 MNHNS and CDR2 SASEGT. This CDR3 comprises 15 residues. The CDR3 loop is CASSPLGEGAYEQYF. CDR3 DNA sequence: TGTGCCAGCAGTCCCCTCGGTGAAGGGGCCTACGAGCAGTACTTC.

This clonotype was picked up many times. The J gene is TRBJ1-5, the V gene TRBV6-5, with D unresolved. CDR1 is MNHEY and CDR2 is SVGAGI in the germline V gene. CDR3 length equals 15 residues. V gave up 2 bases and J gave up 2 bases, with 10 bases separating them. CDR3 amino acids: CASSYSGYGNQPQHF. The CDR3 nucleotides are TGTGCCAGCAGTTACAGTGGTTATGGCAATCAGCCCCAGCATTTT.

This clonotype occurred a few times. The V call is TRBV12-3 or TRBV12-4, the J call TRBJ2-2; D may be TRBD1 or TRBD2 (6 bases each). V lost 6 bases to trimming and J lost 9 bases, with 26 bases between them. The CDR3 length is 17 residues. CDR3 amino acids: CASSRGTRVLGTRELFF. Here the CDR3 DNA reads TGTGCCAGCAGCCGCGGGACAAGAGTTTTGGGGACCCGGGAGCTGTTTTTT.

The rearrangement joins TRBV5-5 to TRBJ2-3; D call uncertain. The germline V gene encodes CDR1 SGHKS and CDR2 YYEKEE (reference sequence). Trimming stripped 4 bases from V and 0 bases from J, with 12 bases between. The CDR3 length is 15 residues. CDR3 coding DNA: TGTGCCAGCAGCAAGGAAGATTCTAGCACAGATACGCAGTATTTT. Protein product: CASSKEDSSTDTQYF. Drawing the rest from reference TRBV5-5 and TRBJ2-3, the complete variable domain is DAGVTQSPTHLIKTRGQQVTLRCSPISGHKSVSWYQQVLGQGPQFIFQYYEKEERGRGNFPDRFSARQFPNYSSELNVNALLLGDSALYLCASSKEDSSTDTQYFGPGTRLTVL.

Concerning this clonotype: A read error may explain this, as a much larger clone is one base away. In DNA, the CDR3 is TGTGCCAGCAGTGAAGCAGGGGGAGATAGCGGGGCCCGTGGTGAAGCGCAGTACTTC. This sequence encodes CASSEAGGDSGARGEAQYF. J is TRBJ2-7 and V is TRBV2; 8 bases are a match to TRBD2. The CDR3 covers 19 residues. In germline, CDR1 is SNHLY, CDR2 FYNNEI. After removal of 0 bases from V and 9 bases from J, the junction contained 22 bases not matched to a gene.

In this sample, this clonotype turned up a few times. The chain recombines TRBV20-1 with TRBJ1-2; the D gene is possibly TRBD1 (5 bases). This CDR3 region has 14 residues. The germline V gene has CDR1 DFQATT and CDR2 SNEGSKA (reference sequence). The germline V and J ends were trimmed by 0 bases and 4 bases, with 12 bases remaining between them. CDR3 sequence reads: CSARDQTEAYGYTF. Written as DNA, the CDR3 is TGCAGTGCTAGAGATCAGACAGAAGCCTATGGCTACACCTTC.

Regarding this clonotype: A much larger clone sits a single nucleotide away, making a read error possible. V usage is TRBV4-2 and J usage is TRBJ2-7, with TRBD2 matching 7 bases. There are 15 residues in the CDR3. CDR1 and CDR2 from the germline V gene are LGHNA and YNFKEQ. CDR3 region: CAGSQGLASGYEQYF. CDR3 nucleotides: TGTGCCGGCAGCCAGGGACTTGCTAGCGGCTACGAGCAGTACTTC.

The J gene is TRBJ2-3, the V gene TRBV9; 10 bases match TRBD1. V dropped 3 bases and J dropped 6; count of bases not matched to a gene: 4. This CDR3 has 14 residues. From germline, CDR1 is SGDLS and CDR2 YYNGEE. In nucleotides, the CDR3 is TGTGCCAGCAGCGAGGGACAGGGGTTGGATACGCAGTATTTT. It yields the protein CASSEGQGLDTQYF.

A few counts support this clonotype. In DNA, the CDR3 is TGTGCCAGCAGCTTCGGGACAGAGTACCAAGAGACCCAGTACTTC. Its protein is CASSFGTEYQETQYF. V and J are TRBV6-6 and TRBJ2-5, with 7 bases lining up with TRBD1. There are 15 residues in the CDR3. After removal of 6 bases from V and 0 bases from J, the junction contained 7 bases not matched to a gene. Germline lookup yields CDR1 MNHNY and CDR2 SVGAGI (reference sequence).

Many counts were recorded for this clonotype. This sequence joins TRBV27 and TRBJ1-5; D is undetermined. Trimming pared 4 bases from V and 0 bases from J, leaving 10 bases between. Germline CDR1 is MNHEY and CDR2 is SMNVEV (reference sequence). The CDR3 is made up of 15 amino acids. The CDR3 reads CASSSHSISNQPQHF. The DNA for the CDR3 is TGTGCCAGCAGTTCCCACAGCATTAGCAATCAGCCCCAGCATTTT.

The sample holds many counts of this clonotype. J is TRBJ1-5 and V is TRBV12-3 or TRBV12-4; D possibly corresponds to TRBD1 (6 bases). The CDR3 spans 16 residues. V was cut by 2 bases and J by 0 bases, with 11 bases left in between. DNA for the CDR3: TGTGCCAGCAGTTTACGGGACAAATATAGCAATCAGCCCCAGCATTTT. As protein: CASSLRDKYSNQPQHF.

V usage is TRBV12-3 or TRBV12-4 and J usage is TRBJ1-2; the D gene is possibly TRBD1 (6 bases). V dropped 4 bases and J dropped 0 bases, with 18 bases sitting between them. The CDR3 sequence is 17 residues long. This CDR3 reads CASSSSRRTEANYGYTF. As DNA, the CDR3 is TGTGCCAGCAGTTCTTCCCGACGGACAGAGGCTAACTATGGCTACACCTTC.

This clonotype was recorded at least ten times. The chain couples TRBV9 to TRBJ2-3; D uncertain. With 7 bases removed from V and 6 bases from J, the gap between germline ends came to 3 bases. There are 9 residues in the CDR3. CDR1 is SGDLS, CDR2 YYNGEE, per germline. The CDR3: CASGDTQYF. The CDR3 region has the DNA TGTGCCAGCGGGGATACGCAGTATTTT.

The rearrangement joins TRBV27 to TRBJ1-2; D gene ambiguous. V shed 5 bases and J shed 8 bases, with 15 bases lying between them. The germline CDR1 and CDR2 sequences are MNHEY and SMNVEV (reference sequence). This CDR3 has 13 residues. This chain's CDR3 is CASSHWTGEGYTF. The DNA for the CDR3 is TGTGCCAGCAGTCATTGGACCGGGGAGGGCTACACCTTC.